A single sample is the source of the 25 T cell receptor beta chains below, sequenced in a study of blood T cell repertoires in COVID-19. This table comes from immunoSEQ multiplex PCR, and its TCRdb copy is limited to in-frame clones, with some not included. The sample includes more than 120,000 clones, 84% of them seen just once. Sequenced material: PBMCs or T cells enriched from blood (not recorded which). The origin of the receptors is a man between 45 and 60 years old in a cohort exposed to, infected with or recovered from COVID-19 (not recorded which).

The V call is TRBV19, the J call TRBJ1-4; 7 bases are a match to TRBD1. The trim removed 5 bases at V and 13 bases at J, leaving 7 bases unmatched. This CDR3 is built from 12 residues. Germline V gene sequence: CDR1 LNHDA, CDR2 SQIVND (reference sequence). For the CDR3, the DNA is TGTGCCAGTAGTGGGGCAGGGGGTGGACTGTTTTTT. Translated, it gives CASSGAGGGLFF. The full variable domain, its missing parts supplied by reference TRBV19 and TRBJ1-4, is DGGITQSPKYLFRKEGQNVTLSCEQNLNHDAMYWYRQDPGQGLRLIYYSQIVNDFQKGDIAEGYSVSREKKESFPLTVTSAQKNPTAFYLCASSGAGGGLFFGSGTQLSVL.

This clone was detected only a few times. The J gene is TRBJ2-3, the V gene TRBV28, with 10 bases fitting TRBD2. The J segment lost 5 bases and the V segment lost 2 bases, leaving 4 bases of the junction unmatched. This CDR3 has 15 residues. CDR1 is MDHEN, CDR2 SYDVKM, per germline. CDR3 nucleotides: TGTGCCAGCAGTTTAGGCCTAGCGGGAGTAGATACGCAGTATTTT. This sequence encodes CASSLGLAGVDTQYF.

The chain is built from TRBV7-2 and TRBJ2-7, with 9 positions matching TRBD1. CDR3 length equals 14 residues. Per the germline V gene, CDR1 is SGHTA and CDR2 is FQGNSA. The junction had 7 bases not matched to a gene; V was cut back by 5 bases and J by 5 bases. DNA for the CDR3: TGTGCCAGCAGCCTGGGACAGGGAATCCACGAGCAGTACTTC. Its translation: CASSLGQGIHEQYF.

The CDR3 here is CASTGQGLPDEQYF. In nucleotides, the CDR3 is TGCGCCAGCACCGGACAGGGGCTACCCGACGAGCAGTACTTC. The genes are TRBV10-1 and TRBJ2-7, with 9 bases lining up with TRBD1. Germline trimming cut 7 bases from V and 5 bases from J; bases unmatched to any gene: 9. The germline V gene encodes CDR1 WNHNN and CDR2 SYGVQD (reference sequence). The CDR3 length is 14 residues.

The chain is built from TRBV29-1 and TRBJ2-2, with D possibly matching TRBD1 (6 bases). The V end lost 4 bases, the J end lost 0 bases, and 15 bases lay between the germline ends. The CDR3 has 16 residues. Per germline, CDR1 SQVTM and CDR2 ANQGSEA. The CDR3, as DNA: TGCAGCGTTGCCCGAAGGGGGATGACGAACACCGGGGAGCTGTTTTTT. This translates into CSVARRGMTNTGELFF.

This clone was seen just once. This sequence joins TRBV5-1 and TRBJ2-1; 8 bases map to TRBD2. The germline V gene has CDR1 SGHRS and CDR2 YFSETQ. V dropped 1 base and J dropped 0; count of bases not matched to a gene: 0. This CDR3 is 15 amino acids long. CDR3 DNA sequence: TGCGCCAGCAGCTTGAGCGGGAGCTCCTACAATGAGCAGTTCTTC. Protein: CASSLSGSSYNEQFF.

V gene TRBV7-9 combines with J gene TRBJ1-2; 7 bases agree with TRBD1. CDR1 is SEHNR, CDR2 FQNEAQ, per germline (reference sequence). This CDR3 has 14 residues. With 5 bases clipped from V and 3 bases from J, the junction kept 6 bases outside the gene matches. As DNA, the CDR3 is TGTGCCAGCAGCCCCCGGACAGGAGACTATGGCTACACCTTC. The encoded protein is CASSPRTGDYGYTF.

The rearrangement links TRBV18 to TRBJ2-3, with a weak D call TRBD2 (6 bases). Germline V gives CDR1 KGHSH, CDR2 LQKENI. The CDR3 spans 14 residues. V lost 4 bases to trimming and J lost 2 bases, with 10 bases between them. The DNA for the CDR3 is TGTGCCAGCTCACTCAGACTAGTCACAGATACGCAGTATTTT. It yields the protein CASSLRLVTDTQYF.

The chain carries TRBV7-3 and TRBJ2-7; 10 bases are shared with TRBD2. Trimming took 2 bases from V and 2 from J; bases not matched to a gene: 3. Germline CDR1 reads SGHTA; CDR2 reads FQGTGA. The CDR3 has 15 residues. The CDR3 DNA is TGTGCCAGCAGCTTAGGGCTAGCGGGAGCCTACGAGCAGTACTTC. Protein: CASSLGLAGAYEQYF. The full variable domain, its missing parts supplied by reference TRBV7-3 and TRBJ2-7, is GAGVSQTPSNKVTEKGKYVELRCDPISGHTALYWYRQSLGQGPEFLIYFQGTGAADDSGLPNDRFFAVRPEGSVSTLKIQRTERGDSAVYLCASSLGLAGAYEQYFGPGTRLTVT.

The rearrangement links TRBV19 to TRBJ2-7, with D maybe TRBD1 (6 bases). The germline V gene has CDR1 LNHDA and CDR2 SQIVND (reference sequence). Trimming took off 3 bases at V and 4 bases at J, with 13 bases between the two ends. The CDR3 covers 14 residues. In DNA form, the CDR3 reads TGTGCCAGTAGTATCGAAGGGGGACGGTACGAGCAGTACTTC. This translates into CASSIEGGRYEQYF.

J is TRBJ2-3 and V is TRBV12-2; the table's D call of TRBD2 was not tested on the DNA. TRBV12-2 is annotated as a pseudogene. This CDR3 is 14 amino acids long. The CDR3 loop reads CASRRGELTDTQYF. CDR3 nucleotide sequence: TGTGCAAGTCGGAGAGGAGAACTCACAGATACGCAGTATTTT.

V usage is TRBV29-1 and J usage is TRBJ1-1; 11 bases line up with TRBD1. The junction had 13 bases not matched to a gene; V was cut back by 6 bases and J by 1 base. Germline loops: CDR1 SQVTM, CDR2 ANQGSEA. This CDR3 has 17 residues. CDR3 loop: CSVPDWGQGGGNTEAFF. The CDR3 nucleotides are TGCAGCGTCCCCGACTGGGGACAGGGGGGAGGGAACACTGAAGCTTTCTTT. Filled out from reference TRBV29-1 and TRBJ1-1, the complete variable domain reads SAVISQKPSRDICQRGTSLTIQCQVDSQVTMMFWYRQQPGQSLTLIATANQGSEATYESGFVIDKFPISRPNLTFSTLTVSNMSPEDSSIYLCSVPDWGQGGGNTEAFFGQGTRLTVV.

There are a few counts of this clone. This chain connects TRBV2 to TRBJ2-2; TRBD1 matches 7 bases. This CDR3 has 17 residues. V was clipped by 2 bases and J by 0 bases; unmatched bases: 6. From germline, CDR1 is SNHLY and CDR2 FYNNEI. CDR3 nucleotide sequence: TGTGCCAGCAGTGAAAGGAGCAGGGGGTCGAACACCGGGGAGCTGTTTTTT. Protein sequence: CASSERSRGSNTGELFF. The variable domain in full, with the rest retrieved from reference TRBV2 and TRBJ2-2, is EPEVTQTPSHQVTQMGQEVILRCVPISNHLYFYWYRQILGQKVEFLVSFYNNEISEKSEIFDDQFSVERPDGSNFTLKIRSTKLEDSAMYFCASSERSRGSNTGELFFGEGSRLTVL.

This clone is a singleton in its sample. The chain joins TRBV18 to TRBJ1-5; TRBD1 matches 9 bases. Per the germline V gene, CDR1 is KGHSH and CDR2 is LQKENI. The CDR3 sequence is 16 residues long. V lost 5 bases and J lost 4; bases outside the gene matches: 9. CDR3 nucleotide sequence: TGTGCCAGCTCATCCCCAGGGACAGGGATTAATCAGCCCCAGCATTTT. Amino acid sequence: CASSSPGTGINQPQHF.

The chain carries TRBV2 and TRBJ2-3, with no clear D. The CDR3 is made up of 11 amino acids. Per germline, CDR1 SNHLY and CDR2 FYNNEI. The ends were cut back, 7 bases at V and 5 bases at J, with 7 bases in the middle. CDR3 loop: CASTFRDTQYF. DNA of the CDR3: TGTGCCAGCACCTTTCGAGATACGCAGTATTTT.

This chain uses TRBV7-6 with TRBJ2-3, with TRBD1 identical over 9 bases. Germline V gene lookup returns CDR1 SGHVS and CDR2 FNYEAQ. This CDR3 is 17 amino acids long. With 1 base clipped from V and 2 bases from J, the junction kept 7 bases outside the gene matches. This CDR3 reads CASSLVRDRALTDTQYF. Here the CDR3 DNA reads TGTGCCAGCAGCTTAGTCAGGGACAGGGCGCTCACAGATACGCAGTATTTT.

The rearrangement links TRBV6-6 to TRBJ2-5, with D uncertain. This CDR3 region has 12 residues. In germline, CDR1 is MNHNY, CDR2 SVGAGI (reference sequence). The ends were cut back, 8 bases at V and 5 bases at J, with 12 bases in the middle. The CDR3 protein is CASGPSRETQYF. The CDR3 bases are TGTGCCAGCGGGCCCTCCAGGGAGACCCAGTACTTC.

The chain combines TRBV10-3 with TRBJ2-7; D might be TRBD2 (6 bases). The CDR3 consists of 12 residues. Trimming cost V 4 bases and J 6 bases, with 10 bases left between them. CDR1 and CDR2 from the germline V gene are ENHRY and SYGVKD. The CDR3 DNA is TGTGCCATCAGTGCGGGGGTGGGCGAGCAGTACTTC. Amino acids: CAISAGVGEQYF.

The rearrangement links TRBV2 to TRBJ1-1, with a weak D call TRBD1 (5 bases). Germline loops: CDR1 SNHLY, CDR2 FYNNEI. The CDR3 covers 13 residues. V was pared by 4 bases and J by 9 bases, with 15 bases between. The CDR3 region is CASSAGGAGQAFF. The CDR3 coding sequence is TGTGCCAGCAGTGCGGGAGGGGCCGGCCAAGCTTTCTTT. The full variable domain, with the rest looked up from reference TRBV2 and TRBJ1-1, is EPEVTQTPSHQVTQMGQEVILRCVPISNHLYFYWYRQILGQKVEFLVSFYNNEISEKSEIFDDQFSVERPDGSNFTLKIRSTKLEDSAMYFCASSAGGAGQAFFGQGTRLTVV.

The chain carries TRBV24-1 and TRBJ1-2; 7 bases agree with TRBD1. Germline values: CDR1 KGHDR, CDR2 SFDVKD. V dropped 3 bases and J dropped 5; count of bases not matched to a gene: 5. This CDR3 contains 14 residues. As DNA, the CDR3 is TGTGCCACCAGTGATGACAGGGTAGGATATGGCTACACCTTC. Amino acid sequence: CATSDDRVGYGYTF.

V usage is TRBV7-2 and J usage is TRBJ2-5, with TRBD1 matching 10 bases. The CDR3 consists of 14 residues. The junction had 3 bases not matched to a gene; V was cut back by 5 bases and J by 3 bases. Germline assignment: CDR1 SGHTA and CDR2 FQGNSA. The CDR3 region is CASSATGGEETQYF. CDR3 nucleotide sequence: TGTGCCAGCAGCGCGACAGGGGGCGAAGAGACCCAGTACTTC.

The CDR3 nucleotides read TGTGCCACCAGTGAATCTGGACAAGTCTATGGCTACACCTTC. Protein product: CATSESGQVYGYTF. The chain recombines TRBV24-1 with TRBJ1-2; D is perhaps TRBD1 (5 bases). The CDR3 is 14 residues long. The germline V gene has CDR1 KGHDR and CDR2 SFDVKD. V dropped 4 bases and J dropped 4 bases, with 12 bases sitting between them.

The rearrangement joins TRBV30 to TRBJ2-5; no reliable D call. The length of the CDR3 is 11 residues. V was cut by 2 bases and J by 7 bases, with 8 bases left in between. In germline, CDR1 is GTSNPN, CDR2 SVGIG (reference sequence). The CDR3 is CAWSSPGTQYF. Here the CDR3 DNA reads TGTGCCTGGAGTAGTCCAGGGACCCAGTACTTC. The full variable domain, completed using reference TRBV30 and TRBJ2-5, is SQTIHQWPATLVQPVGSPLSLECTVEGTSNPNLYWYRQAAGRGLQLLFYSVGIGQISSEVPQNLSASRPQDRQFILSSKKLLLSDSGFYLCAWSSPGTQYFGPGTRLLVL.

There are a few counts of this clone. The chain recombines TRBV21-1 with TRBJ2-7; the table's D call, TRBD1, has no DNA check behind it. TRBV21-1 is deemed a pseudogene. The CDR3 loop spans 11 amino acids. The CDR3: CASSIQGEQYF. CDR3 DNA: TGTGCCAGCAGCATCCAGGGCGAGCAGTACTTC.

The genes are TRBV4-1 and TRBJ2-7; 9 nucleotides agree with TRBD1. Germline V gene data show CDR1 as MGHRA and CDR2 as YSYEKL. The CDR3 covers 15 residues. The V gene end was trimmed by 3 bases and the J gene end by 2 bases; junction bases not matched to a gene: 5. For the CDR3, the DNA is TGCGCCAGCAGCCAGCACAGACAGGGGGCCTACGAGCAGTACTTC. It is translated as CASSQHRQGAYEQYF.